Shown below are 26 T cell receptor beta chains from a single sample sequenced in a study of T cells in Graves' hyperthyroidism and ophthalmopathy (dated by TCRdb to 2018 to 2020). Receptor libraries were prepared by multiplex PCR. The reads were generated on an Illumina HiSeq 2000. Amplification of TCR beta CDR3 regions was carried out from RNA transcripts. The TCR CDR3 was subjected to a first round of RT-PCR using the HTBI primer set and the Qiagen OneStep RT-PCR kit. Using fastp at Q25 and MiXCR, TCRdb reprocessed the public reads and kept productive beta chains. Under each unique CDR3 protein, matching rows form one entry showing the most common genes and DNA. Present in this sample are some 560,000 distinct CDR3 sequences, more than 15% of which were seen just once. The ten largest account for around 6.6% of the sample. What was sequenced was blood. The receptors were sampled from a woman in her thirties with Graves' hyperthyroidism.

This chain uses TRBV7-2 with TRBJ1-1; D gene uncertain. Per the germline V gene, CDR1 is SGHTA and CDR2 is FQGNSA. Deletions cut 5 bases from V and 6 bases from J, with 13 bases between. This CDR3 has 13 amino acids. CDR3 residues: CASSLPPRPEAFF. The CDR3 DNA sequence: TGTGCCAGCAGCCTACCACCCCGACCTGAAGCTTTCTTT. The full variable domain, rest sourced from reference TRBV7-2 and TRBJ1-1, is GAGVSQSPSNKVTEKGKDVELRCDPISGHTALYWYRQSLGQGLEFLIYFQGNSAPDKSGLPSDRFSAERTGGSVSTLTIQRTQQEDSAVYLCASSLPPRPEAFFGQGTRLTVV.

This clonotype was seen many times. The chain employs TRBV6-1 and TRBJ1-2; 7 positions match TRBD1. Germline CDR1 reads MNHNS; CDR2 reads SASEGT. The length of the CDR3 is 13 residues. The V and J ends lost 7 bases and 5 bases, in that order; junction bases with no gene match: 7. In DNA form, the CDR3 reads TGTGCCAGCACCGGGACAGATAGTTATGGCTACACCTTC. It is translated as CASTGTDSYGYTF.

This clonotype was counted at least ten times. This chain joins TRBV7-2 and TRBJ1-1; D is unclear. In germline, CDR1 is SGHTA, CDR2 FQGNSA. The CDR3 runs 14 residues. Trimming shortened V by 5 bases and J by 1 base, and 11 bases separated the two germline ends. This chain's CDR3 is CASSPESGNTEAFF. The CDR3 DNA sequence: TGTGCCAGCAGCCCCGAGTCGGGGAACACTGAAGCTTTCTTT.

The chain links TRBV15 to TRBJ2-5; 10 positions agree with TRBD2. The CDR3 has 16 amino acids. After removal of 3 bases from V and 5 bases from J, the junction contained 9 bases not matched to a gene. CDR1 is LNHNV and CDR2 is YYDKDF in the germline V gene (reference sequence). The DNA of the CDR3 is TGTGCCACCAGCAGGGAAGTAGCGGGAGGTGTGGAGACCCAGTACTTC. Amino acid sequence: CATSREVAGGVETQYF.

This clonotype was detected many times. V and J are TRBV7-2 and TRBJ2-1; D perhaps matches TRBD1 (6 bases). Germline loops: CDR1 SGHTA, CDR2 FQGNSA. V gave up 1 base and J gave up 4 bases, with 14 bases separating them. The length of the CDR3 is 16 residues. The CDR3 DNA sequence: TGTGCCAGCAGCTTAGTGACAGGTTTGCTTTACAATGAGCAGTTCTTC. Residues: CASSLVTGLLYNEQFF.

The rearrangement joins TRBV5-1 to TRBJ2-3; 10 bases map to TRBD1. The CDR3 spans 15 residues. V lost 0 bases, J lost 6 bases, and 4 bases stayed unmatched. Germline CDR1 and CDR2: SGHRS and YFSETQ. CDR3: CASSLGGTGVDTQYF. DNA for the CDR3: TGCGCCAGCAGCTTGGGCGGGACAGGGGTGGATACGCAGTATTTT.

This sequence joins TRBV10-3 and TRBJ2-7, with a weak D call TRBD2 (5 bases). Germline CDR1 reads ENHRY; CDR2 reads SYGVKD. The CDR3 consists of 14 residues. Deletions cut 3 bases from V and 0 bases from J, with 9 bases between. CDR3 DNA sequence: TGTGCCATCAGTGACAGCGGTGGCTCCTACGAGCAGTACTTC. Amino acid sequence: CAISDSGGSYEQYF.

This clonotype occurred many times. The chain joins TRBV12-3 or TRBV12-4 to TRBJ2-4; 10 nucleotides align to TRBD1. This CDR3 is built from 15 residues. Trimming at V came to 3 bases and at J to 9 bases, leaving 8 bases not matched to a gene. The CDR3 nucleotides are TGTGCCAGCAGTTTTGAGGGACAGGGGAGAAGCATTCAGTACTTC. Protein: CASSFEGQGRSIQYF.

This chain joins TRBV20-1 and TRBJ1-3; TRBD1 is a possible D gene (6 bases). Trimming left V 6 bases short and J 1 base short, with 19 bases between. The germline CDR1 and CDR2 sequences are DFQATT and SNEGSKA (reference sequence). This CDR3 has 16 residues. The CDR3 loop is CSAAFNGGGSGNTIYF. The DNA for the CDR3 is TGCAGTGCAGCGTTTAATGGAGGGGGTTCTGGAAACACCATATATTTT.

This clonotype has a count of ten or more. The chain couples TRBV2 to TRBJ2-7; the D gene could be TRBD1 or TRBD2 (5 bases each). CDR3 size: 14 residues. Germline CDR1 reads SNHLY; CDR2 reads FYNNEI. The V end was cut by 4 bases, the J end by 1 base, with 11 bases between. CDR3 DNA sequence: TGTGCCAGCAGTGTCCGGGACGGTTCCTACGAGCAGTACTTC. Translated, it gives CASSVRDGSYEQYF.

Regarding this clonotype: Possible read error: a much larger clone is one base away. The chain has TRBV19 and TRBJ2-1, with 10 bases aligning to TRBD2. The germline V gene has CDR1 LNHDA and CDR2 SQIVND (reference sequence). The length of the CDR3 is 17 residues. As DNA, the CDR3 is TGTGCCAGTAGTATTGGGGGCAGCGGGAGGGCCTACAATGAGCAGTCCTTC. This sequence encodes CASSIGGSGRAYNEQSF.

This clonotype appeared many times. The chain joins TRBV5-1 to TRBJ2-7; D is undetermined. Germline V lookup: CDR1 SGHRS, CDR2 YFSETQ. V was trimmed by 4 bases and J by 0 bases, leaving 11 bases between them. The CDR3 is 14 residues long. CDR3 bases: TGCGCCAGCAGCCCCCCACAGCGCTCCTACGAGCAGTACTTC. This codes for CASSPPQRSYEQYF.

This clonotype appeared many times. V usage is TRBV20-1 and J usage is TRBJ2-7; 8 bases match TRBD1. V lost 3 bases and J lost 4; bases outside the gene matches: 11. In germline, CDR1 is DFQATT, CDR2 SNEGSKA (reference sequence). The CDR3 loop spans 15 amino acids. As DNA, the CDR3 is TGCAGTGCTAGCCAAACCGGGACAGGAGTTTACGAGCAGTACTTC. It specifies CSASQTGTGVYEQYF.

The CDR3 bases are TGTGCCAGCAGTTTTCCCGGGCTAGCAGGCGACAATGAGCAGTTCTTC. Translation gives CASSFPGLAGDNEQFF. This chain uses TRBV28 with TRBJ2-1, with D maybe TRBD2 (5 bases). Between the trimmed V and J ends, which lost 3 bases and 5 bases, there was a span of 17 bases. The germline V gene encodes CDR1 MDHEN and CDR2 SYDVKM. The CDR3 consists of 16 residues. The full variable domain, completed using reference TRBV28 and TRBJ2-1, is DVKVTQSSRYLVKRTGEKVFLECVQDMDHENMFWYRQDPGLGLRLIYFSYDVKMKEKGDIPEGYSVSREKKERFSLILESASTNQTSMYLCASSFPGLAGDNEQFFGPGTRLTVL.

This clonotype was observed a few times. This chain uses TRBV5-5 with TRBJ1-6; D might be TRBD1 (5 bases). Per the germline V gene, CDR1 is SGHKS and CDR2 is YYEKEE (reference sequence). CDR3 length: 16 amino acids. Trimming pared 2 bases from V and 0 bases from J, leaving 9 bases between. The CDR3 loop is CASSFDRSSYNSPLHF. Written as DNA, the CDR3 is TGTGCCAGCAGCTTCGACAGAAGCTCCTATAATTCACCCCTCCACTTT.

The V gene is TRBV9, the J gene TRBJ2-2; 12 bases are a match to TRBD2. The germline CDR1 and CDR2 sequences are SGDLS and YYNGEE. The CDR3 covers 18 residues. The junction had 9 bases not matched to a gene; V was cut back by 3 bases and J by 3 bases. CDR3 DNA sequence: TGTGCCAGCAGCGATCCGAGGACTAGCGGGAAGTACACCGGGGAGCTGTTTTTT. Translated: CASSDPRTSGKYTGELFF.

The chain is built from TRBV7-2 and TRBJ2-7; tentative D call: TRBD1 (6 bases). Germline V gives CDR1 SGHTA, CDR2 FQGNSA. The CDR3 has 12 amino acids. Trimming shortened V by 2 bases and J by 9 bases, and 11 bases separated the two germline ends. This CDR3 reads CASSLFSGVQYF. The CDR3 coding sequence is TGTGCCAGCAGCTTATTTTCAGGGGTGCAGTACTTC.

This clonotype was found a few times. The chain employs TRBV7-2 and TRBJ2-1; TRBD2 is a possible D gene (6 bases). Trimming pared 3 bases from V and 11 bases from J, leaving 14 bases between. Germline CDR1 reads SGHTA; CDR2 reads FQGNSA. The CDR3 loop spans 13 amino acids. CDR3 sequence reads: CASSLGLTNKQFF. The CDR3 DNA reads TGTGCCAGCAGCTTGGGACTTACTAATAAGCAGTTCTTC.

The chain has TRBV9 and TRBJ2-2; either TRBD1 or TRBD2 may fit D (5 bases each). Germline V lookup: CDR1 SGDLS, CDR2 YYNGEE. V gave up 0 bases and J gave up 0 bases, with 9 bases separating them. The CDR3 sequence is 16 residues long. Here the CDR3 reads CASSVEVGANTGELFF. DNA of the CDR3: TGTGCCAGCAGCGTAGAAGTGGGGGCGAACACCGGGGAGCTGTTTTTT.

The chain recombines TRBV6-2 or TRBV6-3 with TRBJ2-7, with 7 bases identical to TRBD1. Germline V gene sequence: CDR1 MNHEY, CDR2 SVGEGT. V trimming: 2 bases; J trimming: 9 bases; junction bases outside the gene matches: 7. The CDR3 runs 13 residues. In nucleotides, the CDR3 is TGTGCCAGCAGTTACAGGGACAGCCTGGGGCAGTACTTC. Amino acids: CASSYRDSLGQYF.

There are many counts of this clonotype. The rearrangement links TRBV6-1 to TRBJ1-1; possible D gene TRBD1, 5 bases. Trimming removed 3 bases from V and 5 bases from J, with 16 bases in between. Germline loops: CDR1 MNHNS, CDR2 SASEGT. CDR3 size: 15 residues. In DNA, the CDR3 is TGTGCCAGCAGTGACCTCACTGGGGGAACGACTGAAGCTTTCTTT. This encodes CASSDLTGGTTEAFF.

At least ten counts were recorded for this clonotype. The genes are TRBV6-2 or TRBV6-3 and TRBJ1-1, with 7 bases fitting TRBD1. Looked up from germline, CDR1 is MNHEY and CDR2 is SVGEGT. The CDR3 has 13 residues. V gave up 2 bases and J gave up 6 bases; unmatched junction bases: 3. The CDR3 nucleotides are TGTGCCAGCAGTTACGGGACAGCGCCTGAAGCTTTCTTT. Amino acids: CASSYGTAPEAFF.

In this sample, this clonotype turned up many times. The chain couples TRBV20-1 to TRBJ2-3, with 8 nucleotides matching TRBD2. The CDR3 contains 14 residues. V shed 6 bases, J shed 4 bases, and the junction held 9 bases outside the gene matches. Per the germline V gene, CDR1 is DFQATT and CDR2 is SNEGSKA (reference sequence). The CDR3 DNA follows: TGCAGTGCCGACGGACTAGCACTGGCAGATACGCAGTATTTT. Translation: CSADGLALADTQYF.

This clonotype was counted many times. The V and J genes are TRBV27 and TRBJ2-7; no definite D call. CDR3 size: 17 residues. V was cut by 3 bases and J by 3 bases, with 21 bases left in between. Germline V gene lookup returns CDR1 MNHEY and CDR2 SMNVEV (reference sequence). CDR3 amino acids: CASSFRPHSFRGYEQYF. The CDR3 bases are TGTGCCAGCAGTTTTCGACCCCACAGTTTTCGAGGCTACGAGCAGTACTTC.

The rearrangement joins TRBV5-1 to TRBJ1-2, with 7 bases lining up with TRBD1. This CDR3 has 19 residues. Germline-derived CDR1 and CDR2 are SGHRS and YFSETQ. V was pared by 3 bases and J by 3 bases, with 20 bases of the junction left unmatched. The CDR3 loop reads CASSSTPIKIGQDYYGYTF. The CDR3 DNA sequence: TGCGCCAGCAGCTCCACCCCGATTAAGATTGGACAGGACTACTATGGCTACACCTTC.

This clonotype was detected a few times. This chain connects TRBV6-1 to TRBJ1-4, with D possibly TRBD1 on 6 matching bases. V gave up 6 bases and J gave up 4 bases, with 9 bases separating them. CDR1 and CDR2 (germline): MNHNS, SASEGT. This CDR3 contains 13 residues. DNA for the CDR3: TGTGCCAGCAGAAGGACAGTTAATGAAAAACTGTTTTTT. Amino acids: CASRRTVNEKLFF.